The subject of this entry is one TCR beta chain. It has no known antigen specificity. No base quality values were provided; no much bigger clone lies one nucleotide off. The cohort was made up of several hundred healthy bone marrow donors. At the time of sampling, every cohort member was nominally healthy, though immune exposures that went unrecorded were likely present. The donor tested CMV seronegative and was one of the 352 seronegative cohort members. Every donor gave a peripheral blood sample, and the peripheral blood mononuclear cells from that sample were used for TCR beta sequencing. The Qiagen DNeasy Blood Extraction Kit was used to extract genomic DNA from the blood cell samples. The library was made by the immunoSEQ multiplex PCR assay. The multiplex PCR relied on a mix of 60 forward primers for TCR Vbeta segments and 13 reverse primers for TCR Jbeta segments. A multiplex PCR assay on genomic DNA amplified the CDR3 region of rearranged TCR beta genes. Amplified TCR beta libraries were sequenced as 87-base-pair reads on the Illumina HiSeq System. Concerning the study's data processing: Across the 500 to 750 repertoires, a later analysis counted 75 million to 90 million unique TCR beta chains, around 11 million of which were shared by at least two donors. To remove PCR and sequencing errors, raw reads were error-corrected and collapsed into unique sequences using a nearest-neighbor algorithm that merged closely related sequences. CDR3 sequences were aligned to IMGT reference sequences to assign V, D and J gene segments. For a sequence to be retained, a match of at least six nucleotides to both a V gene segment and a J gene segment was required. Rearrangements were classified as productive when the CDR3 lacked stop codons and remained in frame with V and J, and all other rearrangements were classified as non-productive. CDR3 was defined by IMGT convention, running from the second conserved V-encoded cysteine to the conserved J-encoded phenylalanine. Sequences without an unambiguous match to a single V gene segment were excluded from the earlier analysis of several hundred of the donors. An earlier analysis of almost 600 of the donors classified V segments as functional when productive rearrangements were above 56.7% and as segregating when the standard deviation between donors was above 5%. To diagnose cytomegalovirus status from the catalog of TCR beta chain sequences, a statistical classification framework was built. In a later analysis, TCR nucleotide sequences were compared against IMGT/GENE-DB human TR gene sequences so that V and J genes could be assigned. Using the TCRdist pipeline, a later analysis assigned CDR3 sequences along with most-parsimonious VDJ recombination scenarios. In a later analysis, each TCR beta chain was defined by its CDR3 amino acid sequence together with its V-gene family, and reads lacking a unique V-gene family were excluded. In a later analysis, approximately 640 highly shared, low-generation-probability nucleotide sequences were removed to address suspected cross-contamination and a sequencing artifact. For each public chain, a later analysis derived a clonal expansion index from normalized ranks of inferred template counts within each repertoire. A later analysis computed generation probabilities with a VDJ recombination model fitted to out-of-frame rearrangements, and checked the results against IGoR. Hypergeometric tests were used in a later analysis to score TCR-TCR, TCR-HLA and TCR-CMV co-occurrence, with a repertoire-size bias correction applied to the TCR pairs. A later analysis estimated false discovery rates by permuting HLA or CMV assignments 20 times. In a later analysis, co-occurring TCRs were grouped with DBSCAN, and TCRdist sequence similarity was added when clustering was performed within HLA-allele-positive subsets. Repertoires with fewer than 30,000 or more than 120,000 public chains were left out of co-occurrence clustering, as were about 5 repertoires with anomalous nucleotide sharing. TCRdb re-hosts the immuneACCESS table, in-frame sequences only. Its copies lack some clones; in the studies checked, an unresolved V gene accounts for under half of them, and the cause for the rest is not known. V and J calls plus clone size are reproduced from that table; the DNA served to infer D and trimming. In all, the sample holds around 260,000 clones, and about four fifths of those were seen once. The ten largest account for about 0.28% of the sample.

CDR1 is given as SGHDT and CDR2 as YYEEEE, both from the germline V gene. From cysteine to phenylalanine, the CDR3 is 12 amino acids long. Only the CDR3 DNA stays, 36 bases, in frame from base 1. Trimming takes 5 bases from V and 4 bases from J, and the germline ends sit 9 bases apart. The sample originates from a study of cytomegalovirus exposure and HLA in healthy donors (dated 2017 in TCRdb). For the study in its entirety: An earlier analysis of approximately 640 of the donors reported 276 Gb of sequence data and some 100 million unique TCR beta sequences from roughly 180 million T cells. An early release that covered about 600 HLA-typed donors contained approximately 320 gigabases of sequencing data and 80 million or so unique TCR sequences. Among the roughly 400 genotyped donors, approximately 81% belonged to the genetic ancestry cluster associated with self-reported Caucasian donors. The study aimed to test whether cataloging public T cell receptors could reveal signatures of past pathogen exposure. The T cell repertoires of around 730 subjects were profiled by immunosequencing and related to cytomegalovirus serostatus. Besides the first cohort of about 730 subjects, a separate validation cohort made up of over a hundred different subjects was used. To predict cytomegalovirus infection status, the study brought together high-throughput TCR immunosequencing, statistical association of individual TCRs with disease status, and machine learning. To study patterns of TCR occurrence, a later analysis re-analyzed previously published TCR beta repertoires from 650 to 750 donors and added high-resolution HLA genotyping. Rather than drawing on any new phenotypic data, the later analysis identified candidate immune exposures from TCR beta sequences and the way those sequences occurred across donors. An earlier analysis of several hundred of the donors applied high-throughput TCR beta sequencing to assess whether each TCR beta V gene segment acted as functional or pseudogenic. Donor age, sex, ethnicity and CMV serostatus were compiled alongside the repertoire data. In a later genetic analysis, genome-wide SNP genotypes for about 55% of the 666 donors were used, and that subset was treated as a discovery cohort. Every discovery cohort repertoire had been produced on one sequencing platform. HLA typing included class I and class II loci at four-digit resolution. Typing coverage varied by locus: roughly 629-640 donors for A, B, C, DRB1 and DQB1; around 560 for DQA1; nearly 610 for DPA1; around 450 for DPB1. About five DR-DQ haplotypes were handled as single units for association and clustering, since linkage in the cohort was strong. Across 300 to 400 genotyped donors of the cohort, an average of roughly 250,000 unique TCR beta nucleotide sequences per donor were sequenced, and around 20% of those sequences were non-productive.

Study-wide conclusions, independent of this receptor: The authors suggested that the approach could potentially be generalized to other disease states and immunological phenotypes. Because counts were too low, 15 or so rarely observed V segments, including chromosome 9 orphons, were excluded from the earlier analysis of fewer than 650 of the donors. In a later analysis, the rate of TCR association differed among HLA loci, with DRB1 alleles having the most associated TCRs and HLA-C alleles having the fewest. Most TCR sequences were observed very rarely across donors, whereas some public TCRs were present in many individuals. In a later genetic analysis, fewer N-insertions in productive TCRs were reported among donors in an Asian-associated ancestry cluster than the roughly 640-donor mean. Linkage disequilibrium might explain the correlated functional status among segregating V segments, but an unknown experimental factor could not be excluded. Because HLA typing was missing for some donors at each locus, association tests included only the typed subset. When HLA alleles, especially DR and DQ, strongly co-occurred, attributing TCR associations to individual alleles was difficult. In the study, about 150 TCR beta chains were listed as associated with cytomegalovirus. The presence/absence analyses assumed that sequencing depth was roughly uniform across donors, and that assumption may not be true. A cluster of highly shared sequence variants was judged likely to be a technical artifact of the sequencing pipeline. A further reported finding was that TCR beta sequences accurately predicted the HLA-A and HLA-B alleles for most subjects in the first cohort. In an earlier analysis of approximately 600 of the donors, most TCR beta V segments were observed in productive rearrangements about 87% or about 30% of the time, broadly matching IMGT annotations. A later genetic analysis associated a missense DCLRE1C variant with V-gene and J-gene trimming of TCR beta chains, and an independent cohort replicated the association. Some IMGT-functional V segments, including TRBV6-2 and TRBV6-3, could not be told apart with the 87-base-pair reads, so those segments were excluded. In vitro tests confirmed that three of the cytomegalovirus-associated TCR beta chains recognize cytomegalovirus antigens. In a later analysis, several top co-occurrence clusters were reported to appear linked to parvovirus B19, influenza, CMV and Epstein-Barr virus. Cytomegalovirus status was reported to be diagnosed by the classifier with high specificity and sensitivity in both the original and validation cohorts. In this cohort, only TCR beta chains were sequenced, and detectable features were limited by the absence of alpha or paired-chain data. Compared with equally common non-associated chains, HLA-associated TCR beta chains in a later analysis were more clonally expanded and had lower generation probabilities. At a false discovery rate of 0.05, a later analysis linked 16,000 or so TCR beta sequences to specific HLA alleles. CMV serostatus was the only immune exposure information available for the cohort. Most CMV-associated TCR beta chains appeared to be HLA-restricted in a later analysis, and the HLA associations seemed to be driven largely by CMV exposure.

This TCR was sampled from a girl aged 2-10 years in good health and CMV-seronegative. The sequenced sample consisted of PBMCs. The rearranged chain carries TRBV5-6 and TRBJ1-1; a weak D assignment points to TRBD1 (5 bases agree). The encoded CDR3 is CASRSQGTEAFF. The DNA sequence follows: TGTGCCAGCAGAAGCCAGGGCACTGAAGCTTTCTTT.